This TCR beta chain was sequenced during a study of blood T cell repertoires in COVID-19 (dated by TCRdb to the early 2020s). Study-wide context: Samples covering the acute and convalescent phases of COVID-19 were provided by collaborators in the United States, Italy and Spain. The prospective study material was composed of cDNA or gDNA derived from T cells, B-cell-depleted T cells, or PBMCs. Deeply sampled blood TCRbeta repertoires from subjects exposed to, actively infected with, or recovered from COVID-19 were included in the dataset. The repertoires were released in a freely available public database meant as a resource for research on the immune response to SARS-CoV-2. Samples were obtained from the ongoing ImmuneRACE study (first 160 participants) and from about 1,300 subjects provided by 6 global collaborators. Sample metadata almost always included a de-identified subject ID, COVID-19 status, age in years and sex. HLA class I and class II types, where available, came from metadata supplied by the sample provider rather than from assay-based typing.

Beyond this particular receptor, the publication reports: How much clinical and demographic metadata was included differed by source and by participant, and the metadata was provided uncurated.

The immunoSEQ Assay, a bias-controlled multiplex PCR, was used to amplify TCRbeta CDR3 regions from genomic DNA. The source study handled its data this way. The number of nucleated cells in each sample was estimated by amplification of reference gene primers within the assay. Sequence reads were collapsed and filtered to measure the absolute abundance of every unique TCRbeta CDR3 rearrangement. For each sample, productive Simpson clonality was calculated by taking the square root of Simpson's diversity index across productive rearrangements. TCRdb took over this immuneACCESS table, retaining in-frame rearrangements with V and J assigned. Such tables are incomplete; in checked studies, under half of the missing clones stem from an unresolved V gene, and the remainder is unexplained. The D gene and trimming were derived from the DNA, and the V and J assignments and clone size from that table. Counted in this sample were approximately 220,000 clones; roughly 87% of them appeared once. The ten biggest clones cover about 2.5% of the sample.

Participants in the prospective study were enrolled through a virtual design, were aged roughly 18 to 100 years, and lived in approximately 25 United States geographic areas. To assign participants to cohorts, the prospective study relied on clinical history that participants themselves reported in a screening survey and a study questionnaire. In the prospective study, mobile phlebotomists collected whole blood, serum and a nasopharyngeal or oropharyngeal swab from each participant. Prospective study participants could optionally give additional blood draws and questionnaires over an approximately 2-month period. Blood samples from the prospective study were shipped frozen or at room temperature prior to DNA extraction. As to this clone: The clone's antigen remains unknown. Within one base of it there is no much larger clone, and no base qualities were kept. Other DNA sequences in the sample encode the same CDR3.

Relative to germline, V is missing 2 bases and J is missing 0 bases, with 5 bases of the junction outside any gene match. CDR3 length: 16 amino acids, cysteine to phenylalanine. Only CDR3 DNA remains: 48 bases, in frame from the first base. CDR1 is given as LNHDA and CDR2 as SQIVND, both from the germline V gene (reference sequence). The sequenced sample was PBMCs or T cells enriched from blood (not recorded which). This receptor chain uses TRBV19 and TRBJ1-1; 8 of the junction bases match TRBD1. The TCR sequence derives from a woman under 40 with acute COVID-19. The nucleotide sequence reads as follows: TGTGCCAGTAGTATAAACGGACAGGGAATGAACACTGAAGCTTTCTTT. The encoded protein is CASSINGQGMNTEAFF. Joined to the reference TRBV19 and TRBJ1-1 proteins, this CDR3 gives the full variable domain: DGGITQSPKYLFRKEGQNVTLSCEQNLNHDAMYWYRQDPGQGLRLIYYSQIVNDFQKGDIAEGYSVSREKKESFPLTVTSAQKNPTAFYLCASSINGQGMNTEAFFGQGTRLTVV.